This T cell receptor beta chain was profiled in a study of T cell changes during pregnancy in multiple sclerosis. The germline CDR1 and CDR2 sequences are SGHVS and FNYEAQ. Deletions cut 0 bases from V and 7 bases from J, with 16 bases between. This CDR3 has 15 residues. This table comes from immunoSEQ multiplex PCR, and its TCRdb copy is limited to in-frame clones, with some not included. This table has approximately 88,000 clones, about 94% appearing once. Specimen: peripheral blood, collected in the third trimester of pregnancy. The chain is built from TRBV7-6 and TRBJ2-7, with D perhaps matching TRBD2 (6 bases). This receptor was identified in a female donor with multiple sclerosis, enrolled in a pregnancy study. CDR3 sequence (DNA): TGTGCCAGCAGCTTAGCGAGAGGTAGGGCGGGAGAGCAGTACTTC. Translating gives CASSLARGRAGEQYF.